Listed here are 20 T cell receptor beta chains from one sample, sequenced in a study of shared clonotypes between healthy human individuals. TCRdb's table, derived via immunoSEQ multiplex PCR, lists solely in-frame clones and lacks some. Seen here are roughly 2 million clones, approximately 95% observed once, and the top ten hold over 0.1%. Material: naive CD4+ T cells sorted from blood. Subset reported: CD45RA+ positively selected. Receptors were obtained from a young man in good health.

This sequence joins TRBV10-3 and TRBJ1-2; D uncertain. The CDR3 is 16 residues long. CDR1 is ENHRY, CDR2 SYGVKD, per germline. The V gene lost 3 bases and the J gene lost 1 base, with 15 bases spanning the gap. DNA of the CDR3: TGTGCCATCAGTGATGGGTTGGAGGCTTATAACTATGGCTACACCTTC. It yields the protein CAISDGLEAYNYGYTF.

This clone has only one observation. V is TRBV25-1 and J is TRBJ1-1; D is possibly TRBD1 (6 bases). The length of the CDR3 is 15 residues. The V gene lost 4 bases and the J gene lost 3 bases, with 15 bases spanning the gap. CDR1 and CDR2 (germline): MGHDK, SYGVNS. CDR3 in amino acids: CASSGQDLGDTEAFF. CDR3 nucleotides: TGTGCCAGCAGTGGACAGGACCTTGGGGACACTGAAGCTTTCTTT. The entire variable domain, with the rest obtained from reference TRBV25-1 and TRBJ1-1, is as follows: EADIYQTPRYLVIGTGKKITLECSQTMGHDKMYWYQQDPGMELHLIHYSYGVNSTEKGDLSSESTVSRIRTEHFPLTLESARPSHTSQYLCASSGQDLGDTEAFFGQGTRLTVV.

The chain has TRBV28 and TRBJ1-1; 9 bases agree with TRBD1. Germline V gene data show CDR1 as MDHEN and CDR2 as SYDVKM. This CDR3 contains 14 residues. The J segment lost 4 bases and the V segment lost 10 bases, leaving 10 bases of the junction unmatched. The CDR3 sequence is CATTGGLGSTEAFF. The CDR3 DNA reads as TGTGCCACCACAGGGGGCTTGGGGAGCACTGAAGCTTTCTTT. Based on the CDR3 plus reference TRBV28 and TRBJ1-1, the full variable domain is DVKVTQSSRYLVKRTGEKVFLECVQDMDHENMFWYRQDPGLGLRLIYFSYDVKMKEKGDIPEGYSVSREKKERFSLILESASTNQTSMYLCATTGGLGSTEAFFGQGTRLTVV.

This clone was detected once. The chain recombines TRBV7-8 with TRBJ2-3; D is uncertain. There are 17 residues in the CDR3. CDR1 is SGHVS and CDR2 is FQNEAQ in the germline V gene. Trimming removed 2 bases from V and 1 base from J, with 16 bases in between. In nucleotides, the CDR3 is TGTGCCAGCAGCTTAACCTCCCTTCCCTTGGGCACAGATACGCAGTATTTT. This sequence encodes CASSLTSLPLGTDTQYF.

Here the CDR3 DNA reads TGTGCCAGCAGTCAAGGACAGGGGTCAATCTACGAGCAGTACTTC. Translating it yields CASSQGQGSIYEQYF. The chain joins TRBV11-1 to TRBJ2-7; 9 bases line up with TRBD1. The CDR3 is 15 amino acids. With 6 bases clipped from V and 3 bases from J, the junction kept 9 bases outside the gene matches. Germline values: CDR1 SGHAT, CDR2 FQDESV (reference sequence).

The rearrangement uses TRBV5-1 and TRBJ2-2; unclear D gene. The V gene lost 7 bases and the J gene lost 3 bases, with 13 bases spanning the gap. CDR3 length equals 14 residues. Germline CDR1 and CDR2: SGHRS and YFSETQ. CDR3 nucleotides: TGCGCCAGCTCCCCCAATAAGGACACCGGGGAGCTGTTTTTT. Amino acids: CASSPNKDTGELFF.

The rearrangement uses TRBV10-3 and TRBJ2-1; D not resolved. Trimming stripped 0 bases from V and 7 bases from J, with 19 bases between. CDR1 ENHRY and CDR2 SYGVKD come from the germline V gene. The CDR3 covers 17 residues. The CDR3 loop reads CAISESLLIRGRNEQFF. CDR3 DNA: TGTGCCATCAGTGAGTCGTTGTTAATCCGAGGACGTAATGAGCAGTTCTTC.

This chain connects TRBV4-2 to TRBJ2-2; D gene uncertain. The CDR3 has 14 residues. V was pared by 1 base and J by 1 base, with 4 bases between. The germline V gene has CDR1 LGHNA and CDR2 YNFKEQ. The CDR3 loop is CASSQVGNTGELFF. For the CDR3, the DNA is TGTGCCAGCAGCCAAGTCGGGAACACCGGGGAGCTGTTTTTT.

This rearrangement joins TRBV11-2 to TRBJ2-1; D gene uncertain. The V and J ends lost 2 bases and 7 bases respectively, with 15 bases between them. Germline V gene lookup returns CDR1 SGHAT and CDR2 FQNNGV. There are 15 residues in the CDR3. The CDR3 sequence: CASSLNGLSENEQFF. The CDR3 region has the DNA TGTGCCAGCAGCTTAAATGGCCTTTCGGAGAATGAGCAGTTCTTC.

The chain employs TRBV30 and TRBJ2-7, with TRBD2 matching 8 bases. Germline loops: CDR1 GTSNPN, CDR2 SVGIG (reference sequence). The junction had 12 bases not matched to a gene; V was cut back by 3 bases and J by 2 bases. There are 16 residues in the CDR3. The CDR3 spells CAWRSISGIPTYEQYF. As DNA, the CDR3 is TGTGCCTGGAGATCCATTAGCGGGATACCTACCTACGAGCAGTACTTC.

The rearrangement uses TRBV9 and TRBJ2-2, with D tentatively TRBD1 (6 bases). Germline CDR1 and CDR2: SGDLS and YYNGEE. CDR3 length equals 16 residues. Trimming cost V 3 bases and J 2 bases, with 14 bases left between them. The CDR3 protein is CASSGRTGSNTGELFF. The CDR3 region has the DNA TGTGCCAGCAGCGGGCGAACAGGGTCTAACACCGGGGAGCTGTTTTTT.

This rearrangement joins TRBV7-9 to TRBJ2-5; D is possibly TRBD2 (7 bases). The length of the CDR3 is 15 residues. V lost 1 base, J lost 4 bases, and 13 bases lay in between. Germline CDR1 and CDR2: SEHNR and FQNEAQ (reference sequence). CDR3 DNA sequence: TGTGCCAGCAGCTTAGGGCGGGGGCAGGGAGAGACCCAGTACTTC. It specifies CASSLGRGQGETQYF.

The chain links TRBV7-9 to TRBJ2-3, with D perhaps matching TRBD1 or TRBD2 (5 bases each). Trimming took 2 bases from V and 2 from J, leaving 14 bases between them. The CDR3 consists of 16 residues. Germline-derived CDR1 and CDR2 are SEHNR and FQNEAQ (reference sequence). In nucleotides, the CDR3 is TGTGCCAGCAGCTTAACCATCGGGACGCCCACAGATACGCAGTATTTT. This sequence encodes CASSLTIGTPTDTQYF.

This chain joins TRBV21-1 and TRBJ2-7; the table's TRBD1 call for D was not verified on the DNA. TRBV21-1 is recorded as a pseudogene. The CDR3 loop spans 14 amino acids. As DNA, the CDR3 is TGTGCCAGCAGCAAATACCGGGACAACTACGAGCAGTACTTC. Translating it yields CASSKYRDNYEQYF.

The rearrangement joins TRBV5-1 to TRBJ2-5, with TRBD1 identical over 9 bases. The CDR3 covers 14 residues. The V and J ends lost 3 bases and 6 bases, in that order; junction bases with no gene match: 6. Germline V gene lookup returns CDR1 SGHRS and CDR2 YFSETQ. The CDR3 DNA follows: TGCGCCAGCAGCTCCGGGACAGGGACGCAGACCCAGTACTTC. This encodes CASSSGTGTQTQYF.

The V gene is TRBV27, the J gene TRBJ2-7; 9 positions match TRBD2. V shed 8 bases and J 0 bases; nucleotides not matched to a gene: 11. The CDR3 contains 16 residues. Germline assignment: CDR1 MNHEY and CDR2 SMNVEV (reference sequence). The CDR3 bases are TGTGCCAGCTCCCTGACTAGCGGAGGGGGCTCCTACGAGCAGTACTTC. Translated: CASSLTSGGGSYEQYF.

The chain uses TRBV5-1 and TRBJ2-1; 10 positions match TRBD2. Germline-derived CDR1 and CDR2 are SGHRS and YFSETQ. Germline trimming cut 3 bases from V and 7 bases from J; bases unmatched to any gene: 10. The CDR3 has 16 residues. CDR3 residues: CASSWGSGRAGNEQFF. CDR3 DNA: TGCGCCAGCAGCTGGGGAAGCGGGAGGGCTGGTAATGAGCAGTTCTTC.

This clone was observed a single time. This chain uses TRBV5-4 with TRBJ2-2; D unresolved. Per germline, CDR1 SGHNT and CDR2 YYREEE (reference sequence). Trimming removed 1 base at V and 0 bases at J, with 13 bases between. The CDR3 contains 17 residues. CDR3 in DNA: TGTGCCAGCAGCTTGTGGGCCGGTCCCGCGAACACCGGGGAGCTGTTTTTT. It specifies CASSLWAGPANTGELFF.

The chain combines TRBV19 with TRBJ1-5; TRBD1 might be the D (5 bases). The V gene lost 5 bases and the J gene lost 4 bases, with 18 bases spanning the gap. This CDR3 comprises 16 residues. Germline lookup yields CDR1 LNHDA and CDR2 SQIVND (reference sequence). The CDR3 coding sequence is TGTGCCAGTAGTCCTATGGGAGTCAAGGGGAATCAGCCCCAGCATTTT. Its protein is CASSPMGVKGNQPQHF.

V and J are TRBV6-5 and TRBJ2-1; TRBD2 matches 11 bases. This CDR3 contains 15 residues. The germline CDR1 and CDR2 sequences are MNHEY and SVGAGI. With V trimmed by 3 bases and J by 8 bases, 6 bases remained unmatched. The CDR3 is CASSYSGGARDEQFF. In DNA, the CDR3 is TGTGCCAGCAGTTATAGCGGGGGGGCCCGGGATGAGCAGTTCTTC.